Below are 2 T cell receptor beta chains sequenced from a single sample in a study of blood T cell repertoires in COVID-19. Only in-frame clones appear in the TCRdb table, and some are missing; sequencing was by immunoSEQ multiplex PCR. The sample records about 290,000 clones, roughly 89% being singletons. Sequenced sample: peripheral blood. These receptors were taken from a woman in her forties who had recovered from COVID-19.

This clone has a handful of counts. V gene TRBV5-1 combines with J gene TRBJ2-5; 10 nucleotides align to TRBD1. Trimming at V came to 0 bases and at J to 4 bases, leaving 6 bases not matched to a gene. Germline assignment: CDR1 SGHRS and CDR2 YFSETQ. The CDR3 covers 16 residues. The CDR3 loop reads CASSLAPGQGLETQYF. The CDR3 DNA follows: TGCGCCAGCAGCTTGGCTCCGGGACAGGGGTTAGAGACCCAGTACTTC. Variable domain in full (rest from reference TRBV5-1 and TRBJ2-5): KAGVTQTPRYLIKTRGQQVTLSCSPISGHRSVSWYQQTPGQGLQFLFEYFSETQRNKGNFPGRFSGRQFSNSRSEMNVSTLELGDSALYLCASSLAPGQGLETQYFGPGTRLLVL.

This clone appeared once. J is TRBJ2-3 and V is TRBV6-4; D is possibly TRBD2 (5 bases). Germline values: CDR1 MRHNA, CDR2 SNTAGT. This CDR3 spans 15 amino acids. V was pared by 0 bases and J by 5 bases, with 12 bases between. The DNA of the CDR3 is TGTGCCAGCAGTGACTCTGGGAGACGGGGAGATACGCAGTATTTT. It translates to CASSDSGRRGDTQYF.